Described below is a single T cell receptor (beta chain) sequence and its context. The data were obtained in a study of blood T cell repertoires in COVID-19. On the study more broadly: The analysed material was cDNA or gDNA that came from T cells, B-cell-depleted T cells, or PBMCs.

Trimming took 4 bases from V and 4 from J, leaving 10 bases between them. There are 12 residues in the CDR3. The germline gives CDR1 GTSNPN, CDR2 SVGIG (reference sequence). Enrolled during active infection, Seattle patients were then followed longitudinally. Libraries were prepared by immunoSEQ multiplex PCR; TCRdb keeps only in-frame clonotypes and omits some of them. The sample records under 450,000 clones, approximately 90% being singletons. The source of this sequence is a woman aged 50 to 60 with COVID-19, enrolled during active disease. Sequencing used peripheral blood. This rearrangement joins TRBV30 to TRBJ2-5; D not certain. CDR3 sequence reads: CAWTLPLETQYF. The CDR3 coding sequence is TGTGCCTGGACCCTCCCGTTAGAGACCCAGTACTTC.